Below are 7 T cell receptor beta chains sequenced from a single sample in a study of OX40 agonist ivuxolimab in advanced cancers. Clones were sequenced by immunoSEQ multiplex PCR, and TCRdb holds only the in-frame ones, with some missing. The data contain 50,000 to 75,000 clones, 75% to 90% of them singletons. The specimen comprised CD4+ or CD8+ T cells sorted from blood, sampled in a trial of the OX40 agonist ivuxolimab. The receptors come from an adult with an advanced solid tumor such as melanoma, head and neck, liver or kidney cancer.

The gene calls are TRBV6-5 and TRBJ1-2; possible D gene TRBD1, 5 bases. V lost 4 bases, J lost 3 bases, and 12 bases lay in between. The CDR3 totals 14 residues. The germline V gene encodes CDR1 MNHEY and CDR2 SVGAGI. CDR3 bases: TGTGCCAGCAGTTCCCAGGGTAGCGACTATGGCTACACCTTC. Translated: CASSSQGSDYGYTF.

The chain uses TRBV2 and TRBJ2-2; maybe TRBD2 (6 bases). This CDR3 region has 13 residues. The V end lost 6 bases, the J end lost 7 bases, and 12 bases lay between the germline ends. CDR1 is SNHLY and CDR2 is FYNNEI in the germline V gene. The CDR3 protein is CASRKGRDGELFF. CDR3 in DNA: TGTGCCAGCAGAAAGGGGCGGGACGGGGAGCTGTTTTTT. The full variable domain, completed using reference TRBV2 and TRBJ2-2, is EPEVTQTPSHQVTQMGQEVILRCVPISNHLYFYWYRQILGQKVEFLVSFYNNEISEKSEIFDDQFSVERPDGSNFTLKIRSTKLEDSAMYFCASRKGRDGELFFGEGSRLTVL.

This clone has a single count. The chain couples TRBV5-1 to TRBJ1-2; possibly TRBD1 for D (6 bases). Germline values: CDR1 SGHRS, CDR2 YFSETQ. The CDR3 has 13 amino acids. V lost 0 bases and J lost 7, with 10 bases in between. The CDR3 nucleotides are TGCGCCAGCAGCTTGGCAGGGGTTGGTGGCTACACCTTC. The encoded protein is CASSLAGVGGYTF.

This clone is classed as medium-sized. The chain is built from TRBV19 and TRBJ1-5; D remains unclear. Germline-derived CDR1 and CDR2 are LNHDA and SQIVND (reference sequence). Trimming cost V 3 bases and J 6 bases, with 6 bases left between them. The CDR3 totals 12 residues. The CDR3 sequence is CASSILGQPQHF. In DNA form, the CDR3 reads TGTGCCAGTAGTATTTTGGGTCAGCCCCAGCATTTT.

This clone has just a few counts. The rearrangement uses TRBV7-3 and TRBJ2-1; 11 nucleotides agree with TRBD2. With V trimmed by 5 bases and J by 12 bases, 15 bases remained unmatched. This CDR3 is 16 amino acids long. Looked up from germline, CDR1 is SGHTA and CDR2 is FQGTGA. The CDR3 nucleotides are TGTGCCAGCAGCGCTCTAGCGGGGGGCCCTTCTTTCGCGCAGTTCTTC. Protein sequence: CASSALAGGPSFAQFF.

The chain joins TRBV10-3 to TRBJ1-2; D remains unclear. Germline V gene sequence: CDR1 ENHRY, CDR2 SYGVKD. V was pared by 8 bases and J by 5 bases, with 15 bases between. The CDR3 runs 13 residues. The CDR3 is CAIEDRHSYGYTF. As DNA, the CDR3 is TGTGCCATCGAGGACCGTCACTCTTATGGCTACACCTTC.

The rearrangement uses TRBV7-9 and TRBJ2-1, with 13 nucleotides matching TRBD2. The CDR3 length is 13 residues. The V gene end was trimmed by 11 bases and the J gene end by 7 bases; junction bases not matched to a gene: 5. Looked up from germline, CDR1 is SEHNR and CDR2 is FQNEAQ (reference sequence). As DNA, the CDR3 is TGTGCCGTCCGGACTAGCGGGGGTAATGAGCAGTTCTTC. Its protein is CAVRTSGGNEQFF.